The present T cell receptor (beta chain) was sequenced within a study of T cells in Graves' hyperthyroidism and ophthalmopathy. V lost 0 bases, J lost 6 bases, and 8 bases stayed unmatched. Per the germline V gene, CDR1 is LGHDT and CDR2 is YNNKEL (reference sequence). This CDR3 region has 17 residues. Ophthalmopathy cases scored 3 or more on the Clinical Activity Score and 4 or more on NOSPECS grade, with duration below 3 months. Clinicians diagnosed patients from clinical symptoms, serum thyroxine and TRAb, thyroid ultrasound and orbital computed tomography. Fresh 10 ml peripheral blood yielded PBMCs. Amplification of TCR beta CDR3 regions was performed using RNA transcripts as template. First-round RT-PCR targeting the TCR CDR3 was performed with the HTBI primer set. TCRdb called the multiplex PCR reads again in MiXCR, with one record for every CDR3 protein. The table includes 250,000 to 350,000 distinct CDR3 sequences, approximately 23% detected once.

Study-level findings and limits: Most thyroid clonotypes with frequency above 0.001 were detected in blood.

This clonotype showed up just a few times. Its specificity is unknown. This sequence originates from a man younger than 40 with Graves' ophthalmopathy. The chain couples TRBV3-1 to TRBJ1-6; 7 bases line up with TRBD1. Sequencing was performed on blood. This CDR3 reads CASSQDARQGFNSPLHF. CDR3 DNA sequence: TGTGCCAGCAGCCAAGATGCTAGACAGGGATTTAATTCACCCCTCCACTTT.